This TCR beta chain was sequenced during a study of cytomegalovirus exposure and HLA in healthy donors (dated 2017 in TCRdb). A note on the overall study: The 650 to 750 repertoires of the first cohort and the approximately 110 validation repertoires were produced on the same platform, according to a later analysis. The aim of the study was to test whether cataloging public T cell receptors could identify signatures of past pathogen exposure. In addition to the first cohort of hundreds of subjects, a separate validation cohort of 120 different subjects was used. To predict cytomegalovirus infection status, the study combined high-throughput TCR immunosequencing, statistical association of individual TCRs with disease status, and machine learning.

The research as a whole found: A later analysis had no HLA typing for the validation cohort, so co-occurrence there was scored across all 120 or so repertoires. A total of about 150 TCR beta chains were listed by the study as associated with cytomegalovirus. Across donors, most TCR sequences were observed very rarely, whereas some public TCRs were present in many individuals. Of the cluster scores, roughly 95% were above 0 in a later analysis, which found that TCRs clustered in the first cohort also tended to co-occur in the roughly 130 validation repertoires. It was suggested by the authors that the approach could potentially be generalized to other disease states and immunological phenotypes. The classifier was reported to diagnose cytomegalovirus status with high specificity and sensitivity in both the original cohort and the validation cohort. A few of the identified cytomegalovirus-associated TCR beta chains were confirmed in vitro to be specific for cytomegalovirus antigens.

Library construction relied on the immunoSEQ multiplex PCR assay. Under the source paper's analysis protocol: A statistical classification framework was developed to diagnose cytomegalovirus status using the catalog of TCR beta chain sequences. The table was pulled from immuneACCESS by TCRdb, which kept in-frame rearrangements only. Such tables lose some clones; where checked, under half of the loss comes from unresolved V genes, and the rest has no known cause. That table gives V, J and clone size, and the DNA gave D and trimming. The sample table records 180,000 or so clones; 86% of these occur just once. The ten largest clones take up around 7.2% of the sample. The donors belonged to the validation cohort of about 120 subjects, which was separate from the roughly 700-subject first cohort. Points on this clone: The specificity of this receptor is unknown. No clone much larger than this one lies a single base away; base qualities are absent.

This TCR derives from a man younger than 40 in good health and CMV-seropositive. Material: PBMCs.

The nucleotides read TGCAGTTGCGACAGGGGTGCGACCCAGCATTTT. It translates to CSCDRGATQHF. Rearrangement joined TRBV20-1 to TRBJ1-5, with TRBD1 matching 8 junction bases. The CDR3 has 11 amino acids, counting the end cysteine and phenylalanine. Solely the CDR3 DNA is kept, with 33 bases framed from the first base. In the germline V gene (reference sequence), CDR1 corresponds to DFQATT and CDR2 to SNEGSKA. For this chain, trimming is 8 bases at the V end and 11 bases at the J end, and the number of junction bases without a gene match is 8.